This entry lists 3 T cell receptor beta chains sequenced from one sample in a study of blood T cell repertoires in COVID-19. The assay was immunoSEQ multiplex PCR, and TCRdb's table has in-frame clones only and misses some. The sample holds 40,000 to 55,000 clones, around 90% seen once. Sequences were obtained from peripheral blood. These receptors were collected from a man aged 45-65 years with active COVID-19.

The chain has TRBV3-1 (or the pseudogene TRBV3-2) and TRBJ1-1; maybe TRBD1 (6 bases). This CDR3 contains 11 residues. Germline loops: CDR1 LGHDT, CDR2 YNNKEL (reference sequence). V was shortened by 7 bases and J by 4 bases, with 7 bases between the two germline ends. CDR3 bases: TGTGCCAGCATCAGGGGCACTGAAGCTTTCTTT. Residues: CASIRGTEAFF.

This chain joins TRBV2 and TRBJ2-1; 12 bases are a match to TRBD2. The CDR3 is made up of 16 amino acids. The germline CDR1 and CDR2 sequences are SNHLY and FYNNEI. V was clipped by 5 bases and J by 2 bases; unmatched bases: 4. This CDR3 is CASSLRLAGAYNEQFF. In nucleotides, the CDR3 is TGTGCCAGCAGTCTTCGACTAGCGGGAGCCTACAATGAGCAGTTCTTC.

The V call is TRBV19, the J call TRBJ2-1; perhaps TRBD2 as D (6 bases). The germline V and J ends were trimmed by 5 bases and 7 bases, with 15 bases remaining between them. The CDR3 spans 14 residues. Germline values: CDR1 LNHDA, CDR2 SQIVND (reference sequence). In DNA form, the CDR3 reads TGTGCCAGTAGTTCGCCCGGGACTTTAAATGAGCAGTTCTTC. Residues: CASSSPGTLNEQFF.